The following is a T cell receptor (beta chain) sequence with its context. Its antigen remains unidentified. Primers included in the PCR were 60 Vbeta and 13 Jbeta primers. Data came from immunoSEQ multiplex PCR; TCRdb stores just in-frame clones and leaves some out. The table includes about 140,000 clones, over 60% detected once. The data derive from a study of cytomegalovirus exposure and HLA in healthy donors. Study-wide background: An earlier analysis identified 120 million or so unique TCR beta sequences in approximately 190 million T cells. General study points: There were reportedly fewer N-insertions in an Asian-associated ancestry cluster than the roughly 670-donor mean, in a later analysis. A later analysis linked a missense DCLRE1C variant to TCR beta V- and J-gene trimming.

V trimming: 8 bases; J trimming: 6 bases; junction bases outside the gene matches: 5. The CDR3 extends over 14 amino acids. The germline V gene has CDR1 SGHTA and CDR2 FQGTGA. The specimen sequenced was PBMCs. The rearrangement uses TRBV7-3 and TRBJ2-2, with 11 bases identical to TRBD2. The TCR comes from a woman aged 45-65 years in good health and CMV-seronegative. The CDR3 is CASCLAGGPGELFF. CDR3 coding DNA: TGTGCCAGCTGCCTAGCGGGGGGTCCCGGGGAGCTGTTTTTT.